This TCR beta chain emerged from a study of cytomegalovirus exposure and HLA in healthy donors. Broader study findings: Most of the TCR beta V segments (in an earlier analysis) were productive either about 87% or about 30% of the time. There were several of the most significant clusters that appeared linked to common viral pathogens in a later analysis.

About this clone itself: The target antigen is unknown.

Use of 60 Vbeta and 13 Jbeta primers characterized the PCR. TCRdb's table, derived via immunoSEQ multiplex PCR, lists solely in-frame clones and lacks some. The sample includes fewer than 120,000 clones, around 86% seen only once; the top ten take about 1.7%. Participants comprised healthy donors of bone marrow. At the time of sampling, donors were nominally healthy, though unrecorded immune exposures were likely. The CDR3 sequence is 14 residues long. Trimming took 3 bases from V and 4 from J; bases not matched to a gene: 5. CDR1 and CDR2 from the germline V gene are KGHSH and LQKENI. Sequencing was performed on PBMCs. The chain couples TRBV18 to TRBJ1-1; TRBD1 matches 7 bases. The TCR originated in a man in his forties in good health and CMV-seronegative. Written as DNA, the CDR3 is TGTGCCAGCTCACCCCAGGGGGAGGCCACTGAAGCTTTCTTT. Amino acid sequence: CASSPQGEATEAFF.